These T cell receptor beta chains were read from a single sample in a study of T cell responses to AZD1222 COVID-19 vaccine. Profiled with immunoSEQ multiplex PCR; TCRdb holds only in-frame clones, not every one. The sample includes 110,000 to 150,000 clones, more than 85% seen only once; the top ten take about 9.1%. Sequencing was performed on peripheral blood, taken on day 0 of AZD1222 vaccination. The receptors shown here come from an adult in good health. Each CDR3 is given with its conserved first and last residue. The D gene is left open where the match is weak.

j_gene | v_gene | d_gene | CDR3aa
TRBJ2-2 | TRBV2 | - | CASRGTNTGELFF
TRBJ2-5 | TRBV3-1/TRBV3-2 | TRBD1 | CASSLLGTWGQKIQETQYF
TRBJ2-7 | TRBV11-3 | - | CASSETSSYEQYF
TRBJ2-7 | TRBV5-1 | - | CASSLELVRIHEQYF
TRBJ2-3 | TRBV7-2 | - | CASASDTQYF
TRBJ2-3 | TRBV11-3 | TRBD2 | CASSLEPRILAGAFRDTQYF
TRBJ1-5 | TRBV27 | - | CASSLDLSQPQHF
TRBJ2-1 | TRBV5-8 | TRBD2 | CASSLYPGGRYEQFF
TRBJ1-2 | TRBV12-3/TRBV12-4 | - | CASSLVPGYGYTF
TRBJ2-3 | TRBV6-5 | TRBD1 | CASRPGQGSADTQYF
TRBJ2-1 | TRBV5-6 | TRBD1 | CASSLETGGFIYEQFF
TRBJ1-2 | TRBV7-9 | - | CASSLYSGPSNYGYTF
TRBJ2-7 | TRBV28 | TRBD2 | CASCSAGGISYEQYF
TRBJ2-7 | TRBV11-2 | - | CASSLAPEYEQYF
TRBJ1-2 | TRBV7-3 | TRBD1 | CASSPSTGGYGYTF
TRBJ2-6 | TRBV19 | - | CASTVYLGRDGPGANVLTF
TRBJ1-1 | TRBV18 | TRBD1 | CAGTGGGKTEAFF